Below are 27 T cell receptor beta chains sequenced from a single sample in a study of monozygotic twins with inflammatory bowel disease. Each CDR3 protein gets one entry in TCRdb, which reprocessed the 5' RACE reads and gives no DNA. Its clone listing holds 150,000 to 200,000 distinct CDR3 sequences. Sequencing used blood. The origin of the receptors is a human donor with ulcerative colitis or Crohn's disease, or a healthy co-twin of an affected twin (not recorded which).

This chain links TRBV6-5 with TRBJ2-1. This CDR3 comprises 15 residues. The V gene's germline CDR1 is MNHEY and CDR2 SVGAGI. CDR3 region: CASSYSRRYSSEQFF.

The rearrangement links TRBV18 to TRBJ2-5; absent DNA, TCRdb's TRBD1 call cannot be checked. The CDR3 contains 16 residues. Germline V lookup: CDR1 KGHSH, CDR2 LQKENI. The chain's CDR3 is CASYRPIQGAKETQYF.

The chain recombines TRBV20-1 with TRBJ2-1; TCRdb proposes TRBD2, but this gene call is untestable without DNA. CDR3 length equals 12 residues. The germline V gene has CDR1 DFQATT and CDR2 SNEGSKA (reference sequence). The CDR3 here is CSAGTSGDEQFF.

This chain joins TRBV5-6 and TRBJ1-4; the D call of TRBD1 rests on TCRdb alone, since no DNA is present to check it. The length of the CDR3 is 14 residues. Germline CDR1 and CDR2: SGHDT and YYEEEE. CDR3 in amino acids: CASSVPGPVEKLFF.

The CDR3 sequence is CASSLVLAGVSEQYF. This chain joins TRBV7-2 and TRBJ2-7; checking the TCRdb D call of TRBD2 is not possible without DNA. CDR3 size: 15 residues. The germline CDR1 and CDR2 sequences are SGHTA and FQGNSA. The full variable domain, with the rest looked up from reference TRBV7-2 and TRBJ2-7, is GAGVSQSPSNKVTEKGKDVELRCDPISGHTALYWYRQSLGQGLEFLIYFQGNSAPDKSGLPSDRFSAERTGGSVSTLTIQRTQQEDSAVYLCASSLVLAGVSEQYFGPGTRLTVT.

The chain recombines TRBV4-1 with TRBJ2-3; TCRdb returns TRBD1, unconfirmable since there is no DNA. The CDR3 totals 16 residues. Germline CDR1 is MGHRA and CDR2 is YSYEKL. CDR3 residues: CASSQSYRGNTDTQYF.

V is TRBV27 and J is TRBJ1-2; TCRdb reports TRBD1, a call that lacks DNA to check it against. CDR3 size: 17 residues. Germline V gene data show CDR1 as MNHEY and CDR2 as SMNVEV (reference sequence). CDR3 protein: CASSLMGQGGKDYGYTF.

The rearrangement links TRBV29-1 to TRBJ2-1; TCRdb gives TRBD1 as the D gene, but with no DNA this cannot be confirmed. Germline values: CDR1 SQVTM, CDR2 ANQGSEA. The length of the CDR3 is 11 residues. The CDR3: CSVSTGHEQFF.

J is TRBJ2-1 and V is TRBV3-1; TCRdb's D call of TRBD1 is untestable without DNA. The CDR3 covers 14 residues. Germline-derived CDR1 and CDR2 are LGHDT and YNNKEL (reference sequence). The CDR3 is CASRRDWGNNEQFF.

The CDR3 reads CSATPRGYEQYF. The chain recombines TRBV20-1 with TRBJ2-7; TCRdb indicates TRBD1, and absent DNA this call remains unverified. CDR3 length: 12 amino acids. In germline, CDR1 is DFQATT, CDR2 SNEGSKA (reference sequence).

The V and J genes are TRBV5-1 and TRBJ2-1; TCRdb's D gene call, TRBD2, goes unchecked for lack of DNA. CDR1 and CDR2 from the germline V gene are SGHRS and YFSETQ. This CDR3 comprises 13 residues. CDR3 residues: CASSWGTSGAVFF.

The V and J genes are TRBV15 and TRBJ2-5. Germline CDR1 reads LNHNV; CDR2 reads YYDKDF (reference sequence). The CDR3 consists of 12 residues. The CDR3 loop reads CATSREVETQYF. Drawing the rest from reference TRBV15 and TRBJ2-5, the complete variable domain is DAMVIQNPRYQVTQFGKPVTLSCSQTLNHNVMYWYQQKSSQAPKLLFHYYDKDFNNEADTPDNFQSRRPNTSFCFLDIRSPGLGDTAMYLCATSREVETQYFGPGTRLLVL.

The J gene is TRBJ1-4, the V gene TRBV29-1; TCRdb's D call, TRBD1, is unchecked because there is no DNA. CDR1 is SQVTM and CDR2 is ANQGSEA in the germline V gene. The CDR3 spans 13 residues. This CDR3 reads CSTWDPKVGKLFF. Looking up the rest from reference TRBV29-1 and TRBJ1-4 gives the full variable domain: SAVISQKPSRDICQRGTSLTIQCQVDSQVTMMFWYRQQPGQSLTLIATANQGSEATYESGFVIDKFPISRPNLTFSTLTVSNMSPEDSSIYLCSTWDPKVGKLFFGSGTQLSVL.

This chain connects TRBV24-1 to TRBJ2-7. The CDR3 runs to 13 residues. CDR1 and CDR2 from the germline V gene are KGHDR and SFDVKD. CDR3 residues: CATSEIGTSGCYF.

The J gene is TRBJ1-2, the V gene TRBV29-1; TCRdb lists TRBD1, though no DNA is available to test this call. There are 12 residues in the CDR3. Germline V gene lookup returns CDR1 SQVTM and CDR2 ANQGSEA. CDR3 in amino acids: CSAPGGWYGYTF.

This chain joins TRBV27 and TRBJ2-7; no DNA is available, so the TRBD2 call from TCRdb remains unchecked. CDR1 and CDR2 (germline): MNHEY, SMNVEV (reference sequence). The CDR3 has 14 residues. The CDR3: CASRVLAGEREQYF.

This chain uses TRBV9 with TRBJ2-1; absent DNA, TCRdb's TRBD1 call cannot be checked. Germline assignment: CDR1 SGDLS and CDR2 YYNGEE. This CDR3 comprises 14 residues. CDR3 region: CASTSTGSYNEQFF. The full variable domain, in which reference TRBV9 and TRBJ2-1 provide the parts outside the CDR3, is DSGVTQTPKHLITATGQRVTLRCSPRSGDLSVYWYQQSLDQGLQFLIQYYNGEERAKGNILERFSAQQFPDLHSELNLSSLELGDSALYFCASTSTGSYNEQFFGPGTRLTVL.

The V gene is TRBV19, the J gene TRBJ2-3; the TRBD1 assignment by TCRdb is unverifiable without DNA. Looked up from germline, CDR1 is LNHDA and CDR2 is SQIVND (reference sequence). The CDR3 sequence is 13 residues long. The CDR3 loop is CASSDGTTDTQYF.

The chain couples TRBV6-2 or TRBV6-3 to TRBJ2-5; checking the TCRdb D call of TRBD1 is not possible without DNA. The CDR3 loop spans 17 amino acids. Per germline, CDR1 MNHEY and CDR2 SVGEGT. The CDR3 spells CASSLSRQGAIRETQYF.

J is TRBJ1-1 and V is TRBV5-1; as DNA is missing, the TRBD1 call by TCRdb cannot be tested. CDR1 is SGHRS, CDR2 YFSETQ, per germline. There are 16 residues in the CDR3. The CDR3 sequence is CASSWTTGALNTEAFF.

The chain has TRBV10-1 and TRBJ2-5; without DNA, the TCRdb call of TRBD2 cannot be checked. The CDR3 contains 15 residues. Germline loops: CDR1 WNHNN, CDR2 SYGVQD (reference sequence). The CDR3 protein is CASSETSGSQETQYF.

The rearrangement uses TRBV5-1 and TRBJ1-6; as DNA is missing, the TRBD1 call by TCRdb cannot be tested. Germline-derived CDR1 and CDR2 are SGHRS and YFSETQ. The CDR3 runs to 16 residues. CDR3 residues: CASRKGISSYNSPLHF.

The chain couples TRBV5-4 to TRBJ2-1. Germline V CDR1 and CDR2: SGHNT, YYREEE (reference sequence). The CDR3 length is 12 residues. Here the CDR3 reads CASSLTGNEQFF.

This sequence joins TRBV19 and TRBJ2-2; without DNA, the TCRdb call of TRBD2 cannot be checked. The V gene's germline CDR1 is LNHDA and CDR2 SQIVND (reference sequence). CDR3 length equals 18 residues. CDR3 region: CASSTQGLAGGRTGELFF.

The rearrangement links TRBV7-3 to TRBJ2-3. Germline values: CDR1 SGHTA, CDR2 FQGTGA. The CDR3 totals 13 residues. The CDR3 loop is CASSFTPPDTQYF.

The rearrangement joins TRBV4-3 to TRBJ2-7; no DNA is available, so the TRBD1 call from TCRdb remains unchecked. Looked up from germline, CDR1 is LGHNA and CDR2 is YSLEER. The CDR3 spans 15 residues. CDR3 in amino acids: CASSHERQGANEQYF.

This CDR3 is CASSLSSNQPQHF. The chain links TRBV12-3 or TRBV12-4 to TRBJ1-5. The CDR3 extends over 13 amino acids.